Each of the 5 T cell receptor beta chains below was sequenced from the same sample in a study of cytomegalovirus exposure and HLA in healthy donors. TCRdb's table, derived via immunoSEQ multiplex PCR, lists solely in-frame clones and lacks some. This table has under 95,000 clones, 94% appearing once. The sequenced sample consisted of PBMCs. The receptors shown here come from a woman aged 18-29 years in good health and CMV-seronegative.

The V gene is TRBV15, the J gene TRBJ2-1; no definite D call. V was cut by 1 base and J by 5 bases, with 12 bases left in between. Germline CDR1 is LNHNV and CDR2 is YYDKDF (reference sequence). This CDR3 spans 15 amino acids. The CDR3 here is CATSRVGYSNNEQFF. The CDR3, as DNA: TGTGCCACCAGCAGAGTTGGCTACAGCAACAATGAGCAGTTCTTC. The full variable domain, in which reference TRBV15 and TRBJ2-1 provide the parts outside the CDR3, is DAMVIQNPRYQVTQFGKPVTLSCSQTLNHNVMYWYQQKSSQAPKLLFHYYDKDFNNEADTPDNFQSRRPNTSFCFLDIRSPGLGDTAMYLCATSRVGYSNNEQFFGPGTRLTVL.

CDR3 DNA sequence: TGTGCCAGCAGCCTAGGGACACCGTCCTCCTACAATGAGCAGTTCTTC. This translates into CASSLGTPSSYNEQFF. This chain links TRBV7-3 with TRBJ2-1, with a weak D call TRBD1 (6 bases). Germline CDR1 SGHTA, CDR2 FQGTGA. This CDR3 is 16 amino acids long. V was cut by 5 bases and J by 0 bases, with 14 bases left in between.

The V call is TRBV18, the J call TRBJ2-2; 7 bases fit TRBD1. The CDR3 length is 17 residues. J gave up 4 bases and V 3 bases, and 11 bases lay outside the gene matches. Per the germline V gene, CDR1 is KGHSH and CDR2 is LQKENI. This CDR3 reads CASSPKTGSLGTGELFF. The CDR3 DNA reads TGTGCCAGCTCACCGAAGACAGGGAGTCTCGGCACCGGGGAGCTGTTTTTT.

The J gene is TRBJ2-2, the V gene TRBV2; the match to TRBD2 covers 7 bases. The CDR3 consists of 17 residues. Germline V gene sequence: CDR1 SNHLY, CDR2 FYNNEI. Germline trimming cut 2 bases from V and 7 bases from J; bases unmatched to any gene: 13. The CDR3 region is CASSELASGGPSGELFF. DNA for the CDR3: TGTGCCAGCAGTGAACTGGCTAGCGGAGGCCCGAGCGGGGAGCTGTTTTTT.

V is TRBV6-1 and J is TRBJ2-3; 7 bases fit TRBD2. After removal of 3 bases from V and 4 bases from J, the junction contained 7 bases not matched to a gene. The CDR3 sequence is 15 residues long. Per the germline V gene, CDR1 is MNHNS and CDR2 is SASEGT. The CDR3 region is CASSETAGWADTQYF. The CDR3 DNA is TGTGCCAGCAGTGAGACAGCGGGATGGGCAGATACGCAGTATTTT.